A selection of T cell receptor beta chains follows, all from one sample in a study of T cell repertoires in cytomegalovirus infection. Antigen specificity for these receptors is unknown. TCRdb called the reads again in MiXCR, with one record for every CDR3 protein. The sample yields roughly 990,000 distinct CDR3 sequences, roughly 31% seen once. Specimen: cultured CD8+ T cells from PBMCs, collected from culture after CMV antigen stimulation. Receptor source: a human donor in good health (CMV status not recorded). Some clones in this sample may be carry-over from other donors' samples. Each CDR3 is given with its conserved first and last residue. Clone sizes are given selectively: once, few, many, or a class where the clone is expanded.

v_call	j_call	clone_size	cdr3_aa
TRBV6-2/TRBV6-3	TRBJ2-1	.	CASSYVGREQFF
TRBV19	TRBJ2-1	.	CASSPPQGGPNEQFF
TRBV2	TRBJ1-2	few	CASSEDQGIVYGYTF
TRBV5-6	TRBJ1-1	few	CASSPFYNRRDQGVSTEAFF
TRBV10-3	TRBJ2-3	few	CAISGVTSGAIDTQYF
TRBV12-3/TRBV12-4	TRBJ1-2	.	CASSLAGTKYGYTF
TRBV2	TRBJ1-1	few	CASSGSSNTEAFF
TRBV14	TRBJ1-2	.	CASSPREPYGYTF
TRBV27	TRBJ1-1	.	CASIRLGDTEAFF
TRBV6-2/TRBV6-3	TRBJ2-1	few	CASSYVQFPLNEQFF
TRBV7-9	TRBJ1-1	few	CASSLVGHSNEAFF
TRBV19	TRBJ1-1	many	CASSAGMNTEAFF
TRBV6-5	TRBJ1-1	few	CASRGQGAADTEAFF
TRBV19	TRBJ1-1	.	CASSLRQNDLEAFF
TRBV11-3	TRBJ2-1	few	CASSGAGGHNEQFF
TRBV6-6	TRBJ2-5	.	CASRRMGETQYF
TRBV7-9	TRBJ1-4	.	CASSLSGGKLFF
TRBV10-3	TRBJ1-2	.	CAISDYQSGLKDYGYTF